This is a list of T cell receptor beta chains from one sample in a study of T cell repertoires in cytomegalovirus infection. TCRdb independently ran MiXCR on the reads; one entry per CDR3 protein. Altogether a few hundred thousand distinct CDR3 sequences are present, 18% being singletons, with the ten largest covering approximately 10%. Sample: PBMCs. The receptor source for this set is a human donor in good health (CMV status not recorded). Some clones in this sample may be carry-over from other donors' samples. CDR3s include the opening cysteine and the closing phenylalanine or tryptophan. Fields, in order: J gene, clone size, V gene, D gene, CDR3 protein, CDR3 DNA. The D gene is left open where the match is weak. Clone sizes are given selectively: once, few, many, or a class where the clone is expanded.

j_call: TRBJ1-5
clone_size: many
v_call: TRBV28
d_call: TRBD1
cdr3_aa: CASSSRDRGPFSNQPQHF
cdr3_nt: TGTGCCAGCAGTTCTAGGGACAGGGGGCCCTTTAGCAATCAGCCCCAGCATTTT

j_call: TRBJ2-3
clone_size: -
v_call: TRBV5-4
d_call: -
cdr3_aa: CASSEPRTGTDTQYF
cdr3_nt: TGTGCCAGCAGCGAACCCCGGACAGGCACAGATACGCAGTATTTT

j_call: TRBJ2-7
clone_size: few
v_call: TRBV27
d_call: TRBD2
cdr3_aa: CASSLLASGRAGGYF
cdr3_nt: TGTGCCAGCAGTTTATTGGCCAGCGGGAGGGCCGGGGGGTACTTC

j_call: TRBJ1-2
clone_size: few
v_call: TRBV28
d_call: -
cdr3_aa: CASSFPRVSGYTF
cdr3_nt: TGTGCCAGCAGTTTTCCCAGGGTATCCGGCTACACCTTC

j_call: TRBJ2-7
clone_size: many
v_call: TRBV19
d_call: TRBD1
cdr3_aa: CASSYRGQGYEQYF
cdr3_nt: TGTGCCAGTAGTTATCGGGGACAGGGATACGAGCAGTACTTC

j_call: TRBJ1-5
clone_size: -
v_call: TRBV19
d_call: TRBD1
cdr3_aa: CASSLGQGRNQPQHF
cdr3_nt: TGTGCCAGTAGTTTGGGACAGGGCCGCAATCAGCCCCAGCATTTT

j_call: TRBJ1-1
clone_size: -
v_call: TRBV5-1
d_call: -
cdr3_aa: CASSGPPMNTEAFF
cdr3_nt: TGCGCCAGCAGCGGTCCACCTATGAACACTGAAGCTTTCTTT

j_call: TRBJ2-7
clone_size: many
v_call: TRBV6-6
d_call: TRBD2
cdr3_aa: CASSYGPAGVPYEQYF
cdr3_nt: TGTGCCAGCAGTTATGGGCCAGCGGGAGTACCCTACGAGCAGTACTTC

j_call: TRBJ1-2
clone_size: -
v_call: TRBV12-3/TRBV12-4
d_call: TRBD1
cdr3_aa: CASSLQGARGGYTF
cdr3_nt: TGTGCCAGCAGTCTACAGGGGGCGCGAGGTGGCTACACCTTC

j_call: TRBJ2-7
clone_size: few
v_call: TRBV6-2/TRBV6-3
d_call: -
cdr3_aa: CASSRLKEQYF
cdr3_nt: TGTGCCAGCAGCCGCTTAAAAGAGCAGTACTTC

j_call: TRBJ1-2
clone_size: few
v_call: TRBV28
d_call: -
cdr3_aa: CASSATPWGYGYTF
cdr3_nt: TGTGCCAGCAGTGCCACCCCTTGGGGCTATGGCTACACCTTC

j_call: TRBJ2-2
clone_size: many
v_call: TRBV7-2
d_call: TRBD2
cdr3_aa: CASSKLAGWFNTGELFF
cdr3_nt: TGTGCCAGCAGCAAACTAGCGGGATGGTTTAACACCGGGGAGCTGTTTTTT

j_call: TRBJ2-2
clone_size: -
v_call: TRBV14
d_call: TRBD1
cdr3_aa: CASSQGTGNTGELFF
cdr3_nt: TGTGCCAGCAGCCAAGGGACAGGAAACACCGGGGAGCTGTTTTTT

j_call: TRBJ2-7
clone_size: many
v_call: TRBV7-8
d_call: -
cdr3_aa: CASSLTWDTGNEQYF
cdr3_nt: TGTGCCAGCAGCCTCACTTGGGACACGGGGAACGAGCAGTACTTC

j_call: TRBJ2-3
clone_size: many
v_call: TRBV7-9
d_call: -
cdr3_aa: CASSPAAVRHPTYF
cdr3_nt: TGTGCCAGCAGCCCCGCGGCCGTGAGGCACCCTACGTATTTT

j_call: TRBJ1-6
clone_size: few
v_call: TRBV11-2
d_call: -
cdr3_aa: CASSLGVNSPLHF
cdr3_nt: TGTGCCAGCAGCTTGGGGGTTAATTCACCCCTCCACTTT

j_call: TRBJ2-3
clone_size: few
v_call: TRBV20-1
d_call: -
cdr3_aa: CSAGQGLRTDTQYF
cdr3_nt: TGCAGTGCTGGCCAAGGGTTGAGGACAGATACGCAGTATTTT

j_call: TRBJ1-4
clone_size: -
v_call: TRBV4-1
d_call: -
cdr3_aa: CASSQVGYAEKLFF
cdr3_nt: TGCGCCAGCAGCCAAGTGGGATACGCTGAAAAACTGTTTTTT

j_call: TRBJ1-1
clone_size: many
v_call: TRBV7-8
d_call: -
cdr3_aa: CASSKLTGGNTEAFF
cdr3_nt: TGTGCCAGCAGCAAACTAACGGGGGGCAACACTGAAGCTTTCTTT

j_call: TRBJ2-7
clone_size: -
v_call: TRBV4-2
d_call: -
cdr3_aa: CASSQVGTGSYEQNF
cdr3_nt: -

j_call: TRBJ1-5
clone_size: many
v_call: TRBV24-1
d_call: -
cdr3_aa: CATSDPNQPQHF
cdr3_nt: TGTGCCACCAGTGATCCCAATCAGCCCCAGCATTTT

j_call: TRBJ2-5
clone_size: -
v_call: TRBV7-4
d_call: -
cdr3_aa: CASSPRDLRGDQYF
cdr3_nt: TGTGCCAGCAGCCCCCGGGACCTTAGGGGGGACCAGTACTTC

j_call: TRBJ1-3
clone_size: many
v_call: TRBV2
d_call: -
cdr3_aa: CASGGNTIYF
cdr3_nt: TGTGCCAGTGGGGGAAACACCATATATTTT

j_call: TRBJ2-1
clone_size: -
v_call: TRBV20-1
d_call: -
cdr3_aa: CSARDPRVGNEQFF
cdr3_nt: TGCAGTGCTAGAGATCCGAGGGTCGGGAATGAGCAGTTCTTC

j_call: TRBJ1-1
clone_size: few
v_call: TRBV6-2/TRBV6-3
d_call: -
cdr3_aa: CASTYRGDGTEAFF
cdr3_nt: TGTGCCAGCACATATCGGGGGGACGGCACTGAAGCTTTCTTT

j_call: TRBJ2-1
clone_size: -
v_call: TRBV12-3/TRBV12-4
d_call: -
cdr3_aa: CASSTTGGGRGKNEQFF
cdr3_nt: TGTGCCAGCAGCACGACTGGCGGGGGCCGGGGGAAAAATGAGCAGTTCTTC

j_call: TRBJ1-1
clone_size: few
v_call: TRBV28
d_call: -
cdr3_aa: CASSRQNRPRLEAFF
cdr3_nt: TGTGCCAGCAGCCGTCAGAACAGGCCCCGATTAGAAGCTTTCTTT

j_call: TRBJ2-1
clone_size: -
v_call: TRBV5-1
d_call: TRBD2
cdr3_aa: CASSLLAGDSYNEQFF
cdr3_nt: TGCGCCAGCAGCTTACTAGCGGGAGACTCCTACAATGAGCAGTTCTTC

j_call: TRBJ1-5
clone_size: many
v_call: TRBV7-2
d_call: TRBD1
cdr3_aa: CASSLAPGGVSNQPQHF
cdr3_nt: TGTGCCAGCAGCTTAGCCCCAGGGGGAGTTAGCAATCAGCCCCAGCATTTT

j_call: TRBJ1-1
clone_size: few
v_call: TRBV6-5
d_call: -
cdr3_aa: CASTAGVNTEAFF
cdr3_nt: TGTGCCAGCACGGCAGGGGTGAACACTGAAGCTTTCTTT

j_call: TRBJ1-4
clone_size: many
v_call: TRBV7-9
d_call: TRBD1
cdr3_aa: CAGRDRVNEKLFF
cdr3_nt: TGTGCCGGCCGGGACAGAGTCAATGAAAAACTGTTTTTT